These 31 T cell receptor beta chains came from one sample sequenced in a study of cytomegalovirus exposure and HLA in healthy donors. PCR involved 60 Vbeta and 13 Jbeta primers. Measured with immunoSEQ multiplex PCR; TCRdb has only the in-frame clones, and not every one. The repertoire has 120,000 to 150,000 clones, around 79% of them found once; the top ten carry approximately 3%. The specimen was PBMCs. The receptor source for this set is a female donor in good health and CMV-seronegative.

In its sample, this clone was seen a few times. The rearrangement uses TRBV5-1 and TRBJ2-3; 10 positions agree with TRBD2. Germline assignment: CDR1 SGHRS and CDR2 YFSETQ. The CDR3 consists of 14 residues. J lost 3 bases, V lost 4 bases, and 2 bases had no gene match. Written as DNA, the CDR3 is TGCGCCAGCAGCCCGGGACTAGCGACAGATACGCAGTATTTT. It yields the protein CASSPGLATDTQYF.

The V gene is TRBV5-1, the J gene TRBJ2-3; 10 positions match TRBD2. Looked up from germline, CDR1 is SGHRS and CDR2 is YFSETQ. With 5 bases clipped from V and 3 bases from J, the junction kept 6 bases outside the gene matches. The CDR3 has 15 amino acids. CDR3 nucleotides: TGCGCCAGCAGGATGAGAGCGGGGGGGACAGATACGCAGTATTTT. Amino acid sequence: CASRMRAGGTDTQYF.

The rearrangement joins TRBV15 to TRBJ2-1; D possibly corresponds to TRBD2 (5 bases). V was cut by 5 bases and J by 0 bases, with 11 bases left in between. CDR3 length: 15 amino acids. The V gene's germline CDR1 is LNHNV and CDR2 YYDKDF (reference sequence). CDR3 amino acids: CATSEGGGSYNEQFF. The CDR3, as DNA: TGTGCCACCAGCGAGGGCGGAGGCTCCTACAATGAGCAGTTCTTC.

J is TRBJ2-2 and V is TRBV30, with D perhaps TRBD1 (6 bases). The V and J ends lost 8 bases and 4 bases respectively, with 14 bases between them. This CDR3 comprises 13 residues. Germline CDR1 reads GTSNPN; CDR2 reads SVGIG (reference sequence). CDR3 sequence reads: CAGRQDLTGELFF. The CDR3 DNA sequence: TGTGCCGGACGACAGGACCTCACCGGGGAGCTGTTTTTT.

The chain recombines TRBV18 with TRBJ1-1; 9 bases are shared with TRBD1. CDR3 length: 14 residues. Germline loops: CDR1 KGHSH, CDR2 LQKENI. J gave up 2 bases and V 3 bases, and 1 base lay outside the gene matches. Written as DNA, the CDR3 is TGTGCCAGCTCACCGGACAGGGGAAACACTGAAGCTTTCTTT. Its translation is CASSPDRGNTEAFF.

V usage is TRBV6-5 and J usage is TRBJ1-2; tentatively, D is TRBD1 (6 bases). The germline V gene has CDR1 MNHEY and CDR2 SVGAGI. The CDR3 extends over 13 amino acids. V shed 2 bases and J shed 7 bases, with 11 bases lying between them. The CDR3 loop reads CASSYAGGGGYTF. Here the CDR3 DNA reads TGTGCCAGCAGTTACGCGGGAGGGGGTGGCTACACCTTC.

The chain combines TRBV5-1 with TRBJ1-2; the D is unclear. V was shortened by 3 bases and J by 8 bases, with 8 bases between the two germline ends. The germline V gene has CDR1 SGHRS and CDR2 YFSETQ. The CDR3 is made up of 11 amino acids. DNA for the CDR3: TGCGCCAGCAGCTACAGTGCGGGCTACACCTTC. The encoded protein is CASSYSAGYTF.

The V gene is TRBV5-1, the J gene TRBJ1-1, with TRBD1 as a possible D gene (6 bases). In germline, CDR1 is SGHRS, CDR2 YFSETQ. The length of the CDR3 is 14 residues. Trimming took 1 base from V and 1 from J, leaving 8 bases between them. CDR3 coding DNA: TGCGCCAGCAGCTTGAGGGGACAGAACACTGAAGCTTTCTTT. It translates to CASSLRGQNTEAFF. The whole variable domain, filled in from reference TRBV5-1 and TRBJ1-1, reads KAGVTQTPRYLIKTRGQQVTLSCSPISGHRSVSWYQQTPGQGLQFLFEYFSETQRNKGNFPGRFSGRQFSNSRSEMNVSTLELGDSALYLCASSLRGQNTEAFFGQGTRLTVV.

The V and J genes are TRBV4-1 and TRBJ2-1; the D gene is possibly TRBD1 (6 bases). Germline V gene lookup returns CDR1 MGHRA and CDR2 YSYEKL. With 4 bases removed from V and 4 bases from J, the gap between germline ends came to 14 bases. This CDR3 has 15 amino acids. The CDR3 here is CASSPPATGYNEQFF. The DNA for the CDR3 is TGCGCCAGCAGCCCTCCGGCGACAGGTTACAATGAGCAGTTCTTC.

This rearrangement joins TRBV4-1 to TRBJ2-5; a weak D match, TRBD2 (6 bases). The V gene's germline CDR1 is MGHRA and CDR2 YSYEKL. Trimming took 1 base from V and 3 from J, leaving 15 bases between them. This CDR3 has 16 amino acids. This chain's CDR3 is CASSQGHSAGKETQYF. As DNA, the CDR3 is TGCGCCAGCAGCCAAGGGCATAGCGCGGGGAAAGAGACCCAGTACTTC.

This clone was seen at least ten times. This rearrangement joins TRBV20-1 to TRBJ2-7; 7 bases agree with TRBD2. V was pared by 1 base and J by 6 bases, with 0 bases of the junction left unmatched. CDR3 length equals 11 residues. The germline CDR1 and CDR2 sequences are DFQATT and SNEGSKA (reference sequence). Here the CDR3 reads CSARAGGEQYF. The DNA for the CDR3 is TGCAGTGCTAGAGCGGGGGGCGAGCAGTACTTC.

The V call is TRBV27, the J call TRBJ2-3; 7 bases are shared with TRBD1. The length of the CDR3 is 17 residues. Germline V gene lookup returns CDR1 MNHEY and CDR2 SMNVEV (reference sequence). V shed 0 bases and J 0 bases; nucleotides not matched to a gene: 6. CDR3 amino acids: CASSLSRTGSSTDTQYF. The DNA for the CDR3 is TGTGCCAGCAGTTTATCAAGGACAGGTTCAAGCACAGATACGCAGTATTTT.

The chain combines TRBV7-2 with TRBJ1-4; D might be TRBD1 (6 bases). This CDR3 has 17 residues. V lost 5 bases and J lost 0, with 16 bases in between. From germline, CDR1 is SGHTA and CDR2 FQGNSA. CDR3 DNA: TGTGCCAGCAGCCGAGGGGGGGATATTACAACTAATGAAAAACTGTTTTTT. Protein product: CASSRGGDITTNEKLFF.

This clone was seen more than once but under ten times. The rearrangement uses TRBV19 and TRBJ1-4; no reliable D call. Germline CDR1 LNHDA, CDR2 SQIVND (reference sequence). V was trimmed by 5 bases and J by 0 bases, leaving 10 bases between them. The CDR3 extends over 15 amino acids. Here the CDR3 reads CASSFEDATNEKLFF. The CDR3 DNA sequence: TGTGCCAGTAGTTTCGAGGATGCAACTAATGAAAAACTGTTTTTT.

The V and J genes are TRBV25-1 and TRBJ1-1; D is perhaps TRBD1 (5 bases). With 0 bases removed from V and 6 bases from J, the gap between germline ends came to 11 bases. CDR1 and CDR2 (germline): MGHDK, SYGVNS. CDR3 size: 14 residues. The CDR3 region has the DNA TGTGCCAGCAGTGAATACGCCCAGACAGCTGAAGCTTTCTTT. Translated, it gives CASSEYAQTAEAFF.

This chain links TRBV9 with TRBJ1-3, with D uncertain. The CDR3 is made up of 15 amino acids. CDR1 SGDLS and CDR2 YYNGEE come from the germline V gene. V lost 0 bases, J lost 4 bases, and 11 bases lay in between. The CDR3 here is CASSVGGGLGNTIYF. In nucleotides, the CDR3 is TGTGCCAGCAGCGTAGGGGGAGGGTTAGGAAACACCATATATTTT.

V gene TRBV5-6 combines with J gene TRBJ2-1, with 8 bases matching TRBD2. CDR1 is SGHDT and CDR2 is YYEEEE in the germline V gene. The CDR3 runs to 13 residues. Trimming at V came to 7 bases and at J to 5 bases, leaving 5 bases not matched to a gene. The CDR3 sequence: CASGLAGNNEQFF. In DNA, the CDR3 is TGTGCCAGCGGACTAGCAGGGAACAATGAGCAGTTCTTC.

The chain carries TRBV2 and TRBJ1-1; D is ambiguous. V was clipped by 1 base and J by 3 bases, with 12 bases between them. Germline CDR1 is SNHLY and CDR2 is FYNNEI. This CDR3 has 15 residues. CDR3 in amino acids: CASSEGWAEYTEAFF. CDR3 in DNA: TGTGCCAGCAGTGAAGGATGGGCAGAATACACTGAAGCTTTCTTT.

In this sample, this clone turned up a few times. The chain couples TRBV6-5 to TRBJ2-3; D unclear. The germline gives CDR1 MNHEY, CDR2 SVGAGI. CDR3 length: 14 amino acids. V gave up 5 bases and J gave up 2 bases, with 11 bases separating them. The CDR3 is CASSRSHATDTQYF. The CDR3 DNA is TGTGCCAGCAGTAGGAGCCACGCCACAGATACGCAGTATTTT.

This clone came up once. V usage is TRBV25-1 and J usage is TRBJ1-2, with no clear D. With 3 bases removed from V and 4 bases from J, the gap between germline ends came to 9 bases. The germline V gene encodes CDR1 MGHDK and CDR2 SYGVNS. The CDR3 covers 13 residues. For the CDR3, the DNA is TGTGCCAGCAGTGAGAACATAGCCTATGGCTACACCTTC. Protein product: CASSENIAYGYTF.

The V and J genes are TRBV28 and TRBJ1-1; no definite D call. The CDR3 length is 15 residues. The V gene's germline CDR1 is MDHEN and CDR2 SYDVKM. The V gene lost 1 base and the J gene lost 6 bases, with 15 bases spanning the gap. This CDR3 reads CASSLSRVNGAEAFF. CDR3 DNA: TGTGCCAGCAGTTTATCTCGGGTAAACGGCGCTGAAGCTTTCTTT.

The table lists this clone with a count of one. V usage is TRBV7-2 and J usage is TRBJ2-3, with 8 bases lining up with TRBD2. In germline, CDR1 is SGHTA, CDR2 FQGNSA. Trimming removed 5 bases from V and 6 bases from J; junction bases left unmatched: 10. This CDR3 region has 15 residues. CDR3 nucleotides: TGTGCCAGCAGCCTTAAAGCGGGAGCGGACGATACGCAGTATTTT. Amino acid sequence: CASSLKAGADDTQYF.

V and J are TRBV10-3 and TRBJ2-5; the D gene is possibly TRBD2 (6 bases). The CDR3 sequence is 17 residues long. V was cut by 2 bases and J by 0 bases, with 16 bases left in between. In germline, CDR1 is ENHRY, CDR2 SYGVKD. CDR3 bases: TGTGCCATCAGTGAGCCTCTGGGGCTAGCGAACCAAGAGACCCAGTACTTC. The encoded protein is CAISEPLGLANQETQYF.

DNA for the CDR3: TGTGCCAGCAGTTCCCGGGTAGGGGGCCGAACTGAAGCTTTCTTT. Protein sequence: CASSSRVGGRTEAFF. The chain couples TRBV28 to TRBJ1-1; 7 bases match TRBD1. Germline lookup yields CDR1 MDHEN and CDR2 SYDVKM. This CDR3 region has 15 residues. Trimming removed 4 bases from V and 5 bases from J; junction bases left unmatched: 10. The full variable domain, completed using reference TRBV28 and TRBJ1-1, is DVKVTQSSRYLVKRTGEKVFLECVQDMDHENMFWYRQDPGLGLRLIYFSYDVKMKEKGDIPEGYSVSREKKERFSLILESASTNQTSMYLCASSSRVGGRTEAFFGQGTRLTVV.

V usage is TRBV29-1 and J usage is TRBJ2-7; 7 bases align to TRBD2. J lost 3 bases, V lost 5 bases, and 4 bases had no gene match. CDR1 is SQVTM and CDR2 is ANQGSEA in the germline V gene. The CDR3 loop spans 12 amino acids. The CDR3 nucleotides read TGCAGCGTTACCGGGGGGAACTACGAGCAGTACTTC. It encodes CSVTGGNYEQYF.

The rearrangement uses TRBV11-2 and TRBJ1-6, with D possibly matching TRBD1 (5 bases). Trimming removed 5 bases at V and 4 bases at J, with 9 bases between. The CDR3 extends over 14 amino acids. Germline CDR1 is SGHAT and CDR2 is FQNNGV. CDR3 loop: CASSPDSYNSPLHF. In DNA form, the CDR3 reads TGTGCCAGCAGCCCCGACAGTTATAATTCACCCCTCCACTTT.

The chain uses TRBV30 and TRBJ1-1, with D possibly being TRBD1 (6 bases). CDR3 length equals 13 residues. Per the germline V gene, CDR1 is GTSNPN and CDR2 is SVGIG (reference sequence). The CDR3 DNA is TGTTTAGGCCGGCACAGGGTATGGACTGAAGCTTTCTTT. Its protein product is CLGRHRVWTEAFF.

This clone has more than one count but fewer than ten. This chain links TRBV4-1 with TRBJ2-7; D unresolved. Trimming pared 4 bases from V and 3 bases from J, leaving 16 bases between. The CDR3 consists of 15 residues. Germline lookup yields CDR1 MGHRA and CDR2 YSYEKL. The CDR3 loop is CASSLGSEGSYEQYF. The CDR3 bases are TGCGCCAGCAGCCTCGGGTCTGAAGGAAGCTACGAGCAGTACTTC.

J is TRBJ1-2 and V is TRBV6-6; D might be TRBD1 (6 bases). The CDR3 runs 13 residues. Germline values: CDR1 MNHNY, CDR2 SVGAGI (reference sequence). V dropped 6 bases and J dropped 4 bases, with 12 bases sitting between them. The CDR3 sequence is CASRFQGSYGYTF. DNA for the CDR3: TGTGCCAGCAGATTCCAGGGGTCCTATGGCTACACCTTC.

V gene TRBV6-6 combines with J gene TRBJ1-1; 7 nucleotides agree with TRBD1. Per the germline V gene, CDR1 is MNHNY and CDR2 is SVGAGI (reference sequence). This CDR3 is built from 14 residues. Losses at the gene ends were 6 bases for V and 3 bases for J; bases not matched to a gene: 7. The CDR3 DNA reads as TGTGCCAGCAGGCTCGGGACAGACCACACTGAAGCTTTCTTT. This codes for CASRLGTDHTEAFF.

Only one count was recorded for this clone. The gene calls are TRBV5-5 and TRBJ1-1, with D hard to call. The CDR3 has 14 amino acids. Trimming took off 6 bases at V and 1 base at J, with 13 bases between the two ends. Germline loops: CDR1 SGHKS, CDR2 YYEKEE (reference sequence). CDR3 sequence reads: CASTPGWANTEAFF. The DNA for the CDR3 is TGTGCCAGCACCCCGGGGTGGGCGAACACTGAAGCTTTCTTT.